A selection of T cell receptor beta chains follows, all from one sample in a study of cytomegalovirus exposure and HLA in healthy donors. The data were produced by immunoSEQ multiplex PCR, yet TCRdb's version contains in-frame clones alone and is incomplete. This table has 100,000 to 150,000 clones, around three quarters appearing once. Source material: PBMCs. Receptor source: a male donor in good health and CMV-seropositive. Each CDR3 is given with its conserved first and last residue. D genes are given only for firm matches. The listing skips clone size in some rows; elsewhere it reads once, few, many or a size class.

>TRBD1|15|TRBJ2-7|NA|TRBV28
CASRSLGGEWTEQYF
TGTGCCAGCAGATCCTTAGGGGGCGAATGGACCGAGCAGTACTTC
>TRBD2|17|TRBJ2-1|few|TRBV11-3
CASTPPRGGSFDNEQFF
TGTGCCAGCACCCCCCCCCGCGGCGGGAGCTTCGACAATGAGCAGTTCTTC
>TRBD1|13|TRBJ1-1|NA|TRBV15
CATRPQGVTEAFF
TGTGCCACCAGGCCACAGGGGGTTACTGAAGCTTTCTTT
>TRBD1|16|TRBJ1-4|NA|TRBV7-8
CASSLVTGTTNEKLFF
TGTGCCAGCAGCTTGGTGACAGGGACAACTAATGAAAAACTGTTTTTT
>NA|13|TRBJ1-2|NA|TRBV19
CASSPLEGAGYTF
TGTGCCAGTAGTCCCCTTGAGGGTGCTGGCTACACCTTC
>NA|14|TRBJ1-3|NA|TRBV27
CASSLEDSGNTIYF
TGTGCCAGCAGTTTAGAGGATTCTGGAAACACCATATATTTT
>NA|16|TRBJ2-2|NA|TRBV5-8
CASSRASDLVAGELFF
TGTGCCAGCAGCCGAGCTAGCGACCTGGTCGCCGGGGAGCTGTTTTTT
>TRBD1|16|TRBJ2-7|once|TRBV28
CASSPVTGGLFSEQYF
TGTGCCAGCAGCCCCGTGACAGGGGGCCTCTTCTCCGAGCAGTACTTC
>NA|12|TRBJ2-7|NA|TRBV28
CASSSTRDEQYF
TGTGCCAGCAGCTCCACGAGGGACGAGCAGTACTTC
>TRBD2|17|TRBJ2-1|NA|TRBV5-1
CASSPDPGTRVLHEQFF
TGCGCCAGCAGCCCAGATCCCGGGACTAGAGTTCTCCATGAGCAGTTCTTC
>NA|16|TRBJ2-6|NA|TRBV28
CASSFDSLSGANGLTF
TGTGCCAGCAGTTTCGACAGCCTCTCTGGGGCCAACGGCCTGACTTTC
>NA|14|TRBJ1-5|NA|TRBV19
CASSWSGVDQPQHF
TGTGCCAGTAGTTGGTCGGGGGTCGATCAGCCCCAGCATTTT
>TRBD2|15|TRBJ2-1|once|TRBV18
CASSLIAGVGNEQFF
TGTGCCAGCTCACTGATAGCGGGAGTCGGAAATGAGCAGTTCTTC
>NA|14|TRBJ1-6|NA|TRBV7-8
CASSFRSQGSPLHF
TGTGCCAGCAGCTTCCGGTCCCAGGGATCACCCCTCCACTTT
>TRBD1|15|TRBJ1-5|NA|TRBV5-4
CASSLEPGGSQPQHF
TGTGCCAGCAGCTTGGAGCCAGGGGGCTCTCAGCCCCAGCATTTT
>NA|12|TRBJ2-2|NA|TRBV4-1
CASSDYPGELFF
TGCGCCAGCAGCGACTACCCCGGGGAGCTGTTTTTT
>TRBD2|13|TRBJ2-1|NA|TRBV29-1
CSVSSAGGGEQFF
TGCAGCGTTAGTTCTGCGGGAGGTGGTGAGCAGTTCTTC
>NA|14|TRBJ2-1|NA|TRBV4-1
CASSPTETWDEQFF
TGCGCCAGCAGCCCTACCGAGACTTGGGATGAGCAGTTCTTC
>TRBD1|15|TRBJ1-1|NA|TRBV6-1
CASRHGTGQATEAFF
TGTGCCAGCAGACACGGGACAGGGCAAGCGACTGAAGCTTTCTTT
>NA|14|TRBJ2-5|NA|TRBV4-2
CASSQETNQETQYF
TGTGCCAGCAGCCAAGAGACTAACCAAGAGACCCAGTACTTC
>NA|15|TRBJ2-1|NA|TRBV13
CASSPPELADNEQFF
TGTGCCAGCAGCCCGCCGGAGCTTGCCGACAATGAGCAGTTCTTC
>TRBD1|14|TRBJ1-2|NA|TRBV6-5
CATTQGFPNYGYTF
TGTGCCACGACACAGGGGTTCCCTAACTATGGCTACACCTTC
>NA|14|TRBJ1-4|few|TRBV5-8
CASGDGGTNEKLFF
TGTGCCAGCGGTGATGGCGGAACTAATGAAAAACTGTTTTTT
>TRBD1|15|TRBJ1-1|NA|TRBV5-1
CASSGEDRRVTEAFF
TGCGCCAGCAGCGGGGAGGACAGGCGGGTCACTGAAGCTTTCTTT
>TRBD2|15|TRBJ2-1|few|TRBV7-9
CASSLSGRNYNEQFF
TGTGCCAGCAGCCTTAGCGGGAGGAACTACAATGAGCAGTTCTTC
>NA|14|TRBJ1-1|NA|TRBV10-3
CAISEPDPRTEAFF
TGTGCCATCAGTGAGCCGGATCCGAGGACTGAAGCTTTCTTT
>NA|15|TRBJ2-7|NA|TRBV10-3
CAISDGLASSYEQYF
TGTGCCATCAGTGATGGTCTAGCCTCTTCCTACGAGCAGTACTTC
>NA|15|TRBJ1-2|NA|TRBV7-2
CASSLGGSPNYGYTF
TGTGCCAGCAGCTTAGGCGGCAGCCCTAACTATGGCTACACCTTC
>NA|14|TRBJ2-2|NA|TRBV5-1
CASSAVPNTGELFF
TGCGCCAGCAGCGCGGTTCCGAACACCGGGGAGCTGTTTTTT
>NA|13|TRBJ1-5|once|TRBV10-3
CASKGVSNQPQHF
TGTGCCTCCAAGGGGGTCAGCAATCAGCCCCAGCATTTT
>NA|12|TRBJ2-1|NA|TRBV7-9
CASSSLVDEQFF
TGTGCCAGCAGCTCGCTAGTGGATGAGCAGTTCTTC
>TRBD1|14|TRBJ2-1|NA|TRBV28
CASKGTDPYNEQFF
TGTGCCAGCAAAGGGACAGACCCTTACAATGAGCAGTTCTTC
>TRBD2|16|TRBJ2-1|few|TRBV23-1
CASYGGTSGSYNEQFF
TGCGCCAGCTATGGAGGGACTAGCGGGAGCTACAATGAGCAGTTCTTC
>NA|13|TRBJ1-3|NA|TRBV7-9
CASSSDKGNTIYF
TGTGCCAGCAGCTCGGACAAGGGAAACACCATATATTTT
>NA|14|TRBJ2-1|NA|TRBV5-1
CASSFEGTGDEQFF
TGCGCCAGCAGCTTTGAGGGGACGGGGGATGAGCAGTTCTTC
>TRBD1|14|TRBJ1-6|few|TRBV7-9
CASSRDREGSPLHF
TGTGCCAGCAGCCGGGACAGGGAAGGATCACCCCTCCACTTT
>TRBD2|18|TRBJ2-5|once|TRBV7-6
CASSLLSRGSGAGGTQYF
TGTGCCAGCAGCTTATTAAGCCGCGGTAGCGGGGCCGGGGGGACCCAGTACTTC
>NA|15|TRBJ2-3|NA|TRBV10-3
CAINRQLGGTDTQYF
TGTGCCATCAACCGACAGCTCGGCGGCACAGATACGCAGTATTTT
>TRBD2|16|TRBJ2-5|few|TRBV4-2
CASSQGTSGRKETQYF
TGTGCCAGCAGCCAAGGGACTAGCGGAAGAAAAGAGACCCAGTACTTC
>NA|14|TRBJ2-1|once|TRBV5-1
CASNRPGSYNEQFF
TGCGCCAGCAACCGCCCGGGCTCCTACAATGAGCAGTTCTTC
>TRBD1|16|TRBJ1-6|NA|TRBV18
CASSATGANYNSPLHF
TGTGCCAGCTCGGCCACAGGGGCGAATTATAATTCACCCCTCCACTTT
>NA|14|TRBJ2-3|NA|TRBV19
CASSIKGRSDTQYF
TGTGCCAGTAGTATAAAGGGGAGGTCAGATACGCAGTATTTT
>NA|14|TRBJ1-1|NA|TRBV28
CASSLIDRGTEAFF
TGTGCCAGCAGTTTAATAGACAGAGGAACTGAAGCTTTCTTT
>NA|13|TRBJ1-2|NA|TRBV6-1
CASSQREGDGYTF
TGTGCCAGCAGCCAACGCGAGGGAGATGGCTACACCTTC
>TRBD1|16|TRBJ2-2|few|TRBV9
CASSPQTGVNTGELFF
TGTGCCAGCAGCCCTCAGACAGGGGTGAACACCGGGGAGCTGTTTTTT
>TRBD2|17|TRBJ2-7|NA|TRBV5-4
CASSRPGTSGGSYEQYF
TGTGCCAGCAGCCGTCCCGGGACTAGCGGGGGCTCCTACGAGCAGTACTTC
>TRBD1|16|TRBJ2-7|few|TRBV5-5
CASSFGQGYPSYEQYF
TGTGCCAGCAGCTTTGGACAGGGTTACCCCTCCTACGAGCAGTACTTC
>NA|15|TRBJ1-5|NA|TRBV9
CASSLTGDFNQPQHF
TGTGCCAGCAGCCTGACAGGTGATTTCAATCAGCCCCAGCATTTT
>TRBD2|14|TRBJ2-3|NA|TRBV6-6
CASRDSGTTDTQYF
TGTGCCAGCAGGGATAGCGGGACAACAGATACGCAGTATTTT